Listed below are T cell receptor beta chains from one sample, sequenced in a study of blood T cell repertoires in COVID-19. Profiling relied on immunoSEQ multiplex PCR, and the TCRdb table lists in-frame clones only, not all of them. Of approximately 300,000 clones listed, approximately 90% are singletons. Material for sequencing was PBMCs or T cells enriched from blood (not recorded which). These receptors were obtained from a woman aged 25 to 45 who had recovered from COVID-19. Both conserved end residues are part of each CDR3. D genes are given only for firm matches. Not every row has a clone size; where given, it reads once, few, many or a size class.

TGTGCCAGTAGTATTCCCGACAGGGCGGGACCCCTCCACTTT,CASSIPDRAGPLHF,TRBV19,TRBJ1-6,14,-,TRBD1
TGTGCCAGCAGCGTAAATTTTCTGGGGGGGCCTTTCGAGCAGTACTTC,CASSVNFLGGPFEQYF,TRBV7-8,TRBJ2-7,16,-,-
TGCGCCAGCAGCTCAGCAGGGGGCTACAATGAGCAGTTCTTC,CASSSAGGYNEQFF,TRBV5-1,TRBJ2-1,14,-,TRBD1
TGTGCCAGTAGTAAAGGACAGGGGGCGTTCGAGCAGTACTTC,CASSKGQGAFEQYF,TRBV19,TRBJ2-7,14,-,TRBD1
TGTGCCAGTAGTCCCTGGGGAGCGGGGGGAGGCACAGATACGCAGTATTTT,CASSPWGAGGGTDTQYF,TRBV19,TRBJ2-3,17,-,TRBD2
TGCGCCAGCACCCTTGACGGAGGGGGGGCTAGGGGCTACACCTTC,CASTLDGGGARGYTF,TRBV5-1,TRBJ1-2,15,-,-
TGTGCCAGCAGGCAAGGACTAGGAGGTACCGGGGAGCTGTTTTTT,CASRQGLGGTGELFF,TRBV7-2,TRBJ2-2,15,-,TRBD2
TGTGCCTGGAGTGTATTGGCAGGGCCTTCACCCCTCCACTTT,CAWSVLAGPSPLHF,TRBV30,TRBJ1-6,14,-,-
TGTGCCAGCAGTACCACAGATTCACCCCTCCACTTT,CASSTTDSPLHF,TRBV9,TRBJ1-6,12,once,-
TGCGCCAGCAGCCAAGGGGGACAGAGCACAGATACGCAGTATTTT,CASSQGGQSTDTQYF,TRBV4-1,TRBJ2-3,15,-,TRBD1
TGTGCCAGTAGTAGGGGGGTAGGGGATACGCAGTATTTT,CASSRGVGDTQYF,TRBV19,TRBJ2-3,13,once,-
TGTGCCACCAAGACAGGGGTTATTGCGTCCACCGGGGAGCTGTTTTTT,CATKTGVIASTGELFF,TRBV19,TRBJ2-2,16,-,TRBD1
TGTGCCAGTAGTATGAGCGCCCGGCAACCGGTCTCTGGGGCCAACGTCCTGACTTTC,CASSMSARQPVSGANVLTF,TRBV19,TRBJ2-6,19,-,-
TGTGCCAGCAGCTTAAGGGGTGGGAGCAATCAGCCCCAGCATTTT,CASSLRGGSNQPQHF,TRBV7-8,TRBJ1-5,15,-,-
TGTGCCAGTAGTTTGGACAGGCTTTATAGCAATCAGCCCCAGCATTTT,CASSLDRLYSNQPQHF,TRBV19,TRBJ1-5,16,-,TRBD1
TGTGCCAGCAGCTTAGACAGGGGGCTCGGGAACACTGAAGCTTTCTTT,CASSLDRGLGNTEAFF,TRBV7-2,TRBJ1-1,16,-,TRBD1
TGTGCCAGCAGCCCTTTTATGAACACTGAAGCTTTCTTT,CASSPFMNTEAFF,TRBV3-1/TRBV3-2,TRBJ1-1,13,-,-
TGTGCCAGTAGTATAGGGGACACCAATAGCAATCAGCCCCAGCATTTT,CASSIGDTNSNQPQHF,TRBV19,TRBJ1-5,16,-,-
TGTGCCAGCAGCTTAGTCGGGCCGGGGAATGAGCAGTTCTTC,CASSLVGPGNEQFF,TRBV7-9,TRBJ2-1,14,few,-
TGTGCCACCAGCAGAGATTACGTGATTAACTCTGGCTACACCTTC,CATSRDYVINSGYTF,TRBV15,TRBJ1-2,15,-,-
TGCGCCAGCAGCTCTATTAGTCGGGACTATGGCTACACCTTC,CASSSISRDYGYTF,TRBV5-1,TRBJ1-2,14,-,-
TGTGCCAGCAGTGCAACCGGGACAGGGGGGGAAGCTTTCTTT,CASSATGTGGEAFF,TRBV6-4,TRBJ1-1,14,-,TRBD1
TGTGCCAGCAGTTACCGGGGACAGACTAACTATGGCTACACCTTC,CASSYRGQTNYGYTF,TRBV6-2/TRBV6-3,TRBJ1-2,15,-,TRBD1
TGCGCCAGCAGCTTCATCCGGGGGGGCCAAGGGGAGCTGTTTTTT,CASSFIRGGQGELFF,TRBV5-1,TRBJ2-2,15,once,TRBD2
TGCGCCAGCAGCCCGGGTGGGGGGGAAGAGACCCAGTACTTC,CASSPGGGEETQYF,TRBV5-1,TRBJ2-5,14,-,TRBD2
TGCAGCGTTTGGGGAGGTGCTGAAGCTTTCTTT,CSVWGGAEAFF,TRBV29-1,TRBJ1-1,11,-,-
TGTGCCAGCAGAAATAGCGGGGAGTACAATGAGCAGTTCTTC,CASRNSGEYNEQFF,TRBV3-1/TRBV3-2,TRBJ2-1,14,-,TRBD2
TGTGCCAGCAGCTTAATGGCCCCATCCTACGAGCAGTACTTC,CASSLMAPSYEQYF,TRBV7-2,TRBJ2-7,14,-,-
TGCGCCAGCAGCCAACATTTAGGGGCTGACGAGCAGTACTTC,CASSQHLGADEQYF,TRBV4-1,TRBJ2-7,14,-,-
TGTGCCAGCAGCTCCTCTCACGACATTTATGGCTACACCTTC,CASSSSHDIYGYTF,TRBV5-4,TRBJ1-2,14,once,-
TGTGCCAGTAGCAGACTAGCGGGGAACCAAGAGACCCAGTACTTC,CASSRLAGNQETQYF,TRBV19,TRBJ2-5,15,-,TRBD2
TGTGCCAGCAGCGTAGTTCCTTCAGGGGCAGATACGCAGTATTTT,CASSVVPSGADTQYF,TRBV9,TRBJ2-3,15,-,-
TGTGCCAGCAGCTTAGACGGAACAGGGGTCTATCAGCCCCAGCATTTT,CASSLDGTGVYQPQHF,TRBV7-2,TRBJ1-5,16,-,TRBD1
TGTGCCAGCTCACCACAATCAGGGGGCACTGAAGCTTTCTTT,CASSPQSGGTEAFF,TRBV18,TRBJ1-1,14,-,TRBD1
TGTGCCAGCAGCTACCAACCTAGGGGAAAACTGTTTTTT,CASSYQPRGKLFF,TRBV5-6,TRBJ1-4,13,-,-
TGTGCCAGCACGCCAGGGGCTGGGGCCAACGTCCTGACTTTC,CASTPGAGANVLTF,TRBV3-1/TRBV3-2,TRBJ2-6,14,once,-
TGTGCCAGTAATACAGGGGGGAACACTGAAGCTTTCTTT,CASNTGGNTEAFF,TRBV19,TRBJ1-1,13,-,TRBD1
TGTGCCAGCAGCGTAGGGACGGGGGGAAGCTCGGAGACCCAGTACTTC,CASSVGTGGSSETQYF,TRBV9,TRBJ2-5,16,-,TRBD2